This TCR beta chain was obtained from a study of CD8+ T cells in alopecia areata. Study-wide results and caveats: A large proportion of expanded lesional clones were detected persisting in scalp and blood during tofacitinib.

Treatment specified: oral pan-JAK inhibitor, 5-10 mg twice daily. Obtained from alopecia areata patients were lesional scalp punch biopsies along with peripheral blood. Extracted RNA was reverse transcribed, and the resulting cDNA served as sequencing template. The data were produced by immunoSEQ multiplex PCR, yet TCRdb's version contains in-frame clones alone and is incomplete. This table holds 140,000 to 150,000 clones, nearly 55% found once. Concerning this clone: What it recognizes is unknown. Other DNA sequences in the same sample also yield this CDR3.

Per germline, CDR1 MNHEY and CDR2 SMNVEV (reference sequence). The V and J ends lost 5 bases and 5 bases, in that order; junction bases with no gene match: 4. The CDR3 has 14 amino acids. The sequence was collected from a human donor with alopecia areata. The chain couples TRBV27 to TRBJ1-5; 9 bases are a match to TRBD1. Source: CD8+ T cells sorted from blood, taken at week 4, from a patient treated with tofacitinib. The CDR3 region is CASSLRQGDQPQHF. CDR3 DNA: TGTGCCAGCAGTCTCCGACAGGGGGATCAGCCCCAGCATTTT.